This TCR beta chain came from a study of shared clonotypes between healthy human individuals. This CDR3 region has 14 residues. CDR1 and CDR2 from the germline V gene are SGHRS and YFSETQ. The V end was cut by 5 bases, the J end by 3 bases, with 11 bases between. Sequencing was performed with immunoSEQ multiplex PCR; in TCRdb, only in-frame clones are kept and a portion is missing. The data contain more than 2,000,000 clones, around 90% of them singletons. The TCR comes from a man between 18 and 35 years old in good health. Sequences were obtained from naive CD4+ T cells sorted from blood. Subset denoted: CD45RA+ positively selected. The chain couples TRBV5-1 to TRBJ2-2; a weak D match, TRBD2 (5 bases). CDR3 DNA sequence: TGCGCCAGCAGTTCCGGGGTCTACACCGGGGAGCTGTTTTTT. Protein product: CASSSGVYTGELFF.